Listed below are T cell receptor beta chains from one sample, sequenced in a study of cytomegalovirus exposure and HLA in healthy donors. Some clones are missing from TCRdb's copy, which holds only in-frame ones; the method was immunoSEQ multiplex PCR. This table holds about 140,000 clones, roughly two thirds found once. The specimen sequenced was PBMCs. These receptors all stem from a human donor in good health. The CDR3 runs from the conserved cysteine through the conserved F or W. The D gene is left open where the match is weak. Size is stated for part of the rows, as once, few or many counts, or as a class when the clone is expanded.

cdr3_aa cdr3_nt d_call v_call clone_size j_call
CASSDMTGGNYNEQFF TGTGCCAGCAGTGACATGACAGGGGGAAACTACAATGAGCAGTTCTTC TRBD1 TRBV25-1 - TRBJ2-1
CASSHGLAGADTQYF TGCGCCAGCAGCCATGGACTAGCGGGCGCAGATACGCAGTATTTT TRBD2 TRBV4-1 - TRBJ2-3
CASSLTGQGVHEQFF TGTGCCAGCAGTTTGACGGGACAGGGAGTACATGAGCAGTTCTTC TRBD1 TRBV7-9 - TRBJ2-1
CASKVLAGADTQYF TGTGCCAGCAAGGTACTAGCGGGGGCAGATACGCAGTATTTT TRBD2 TRBV27 - TRBJ2-3
CASFRPTGNGYTF TGTGCCAGCTTTAGACCCACAGGCAACGGCTACACCTTC - TRBV6-6 - TRBJ1-2
CASRSYTDTQYF TGCGCCAGCAGGTCTTACACAGATACGCAGTATTTT - TRBV10-1 - TRBJ2-3
CASSGGQSYNSPLHF TGTGCCAGCAGCGGCGGACAGTCCTATAATTCACCCCTCCACTTT - TRBV5-4 - TRBJ1-6
CASSDLSFRGSNGELFF TGTGCCAGCAGCGACTTATCTTTCAGGGGGTCTAACGGGGAGCTGTTTTTT TRBD1 TRBV7-3 - TRBJ2-2
CASRPTSGSYNEQFF TGTGCCAGCAGGCCGACTAGCGGGAGTTACAATGAGCAGTTCTTC TRBD2 TRBV6-5 - TRBJ2-1
CASSLGGGLTDTQYF TGTGCCAGCAGCCTAGGGGGGGGCCTGACAGATACGCAGTATTTT - TRBV9 - TRBJ2-3
CASSEGRLAGAKNIQYF TGTGCCAGCAGTGAAGGGCGGCTAGCGGGGGCCAAAAACATTCAGTACTTC TRBD2 TRBV2 - TRBJ2-4
CASSYSTGTKYNEQFF TGTGCCAGCAGTTACTCGACGGGGACAAAATACAATGAGCAGTTCTTC - TRBV6-5 - TRBJ2-1
CASSPLGDRPYGGYTF TGTGCCAGCAGTCCCCTGGGGGACAGGCCCTATGGGGGCTACACCTTC TRBD1 TRBV27 once TRBJ1-2
CASSLPYREGYGYTF TGCGCCAGCAGCCTTCCTTACAGGGAGGGATATGGCTACACCTTC - TRBV5-1 - TRBJ1-2
CASSVSFGGGNTEAFF TGTGCCAGCAGTGTCTCCTTTGGGGGCGGAAACACTGAAGCTTTCTTT - TRBV2 - TRBJ1-1
CASSYSGTGNYGYTF TGTGCCAGCAGTTACTCAGGAACAGGGAACTATGGCTACACCTTC - TRBV6-6 - TRBJ1-2
CASKREGRPGELFF TGCGCCAGCAAACGGGAGGGCCGTCCCGGGGAGCTGTTTTTT TRBD2 TRBV5-1 few TRBJ2-2
CASSSGRDRISLNEQFF TGTGCCAGCAGCTCCGGCAGGGACAGAATCAGTTTGAATGAGCAGTTCTTC TRBD1 TRBV5-4 - TRBJ2-1
CASGQYKRREHRRTDTQYF TGTGCCAGCGGTCAATACAAGAGACGGGAGCATCGGCGCACAGATACGCAGTATTTT - TRBV13 - TRBJ2-3
CSVEGAEKLFF TGCAGCGTTGAAGGCGCTGAAAAACTGTTTTTT - TRBV29-1 once TRBJ1-4
CASSSASGDYGYTF TGTGCCAGCAGTTCAGCCTCAGGGGACTATGGCTACACCTTC - TRBV11-2 - TRBJ1-2
CASSIADQETQYF TGTGCCAGCAGTATAGCAGACCAAGAGACCCAGTACTTC - TRBV28 - TRBJ2-5
CASSFGQGAGGNSPLHF TGTGCCAGCAGCTTCGGGCAAGGGGCCGGGGGTAATTCACCCCTCCACTTT - TRBV7-8 - TRBJ1-6
CASSSRDSNEKLFF TGTGCCAGCAGCTCACGGGACAGTAATGAAAAACTGTTTTTT TRBD1 TRBV7-9 - TRBJ1-4
CASSPLDRGWSEETQYF TGTGCCAGCAGCCCCCTGGACAGGGGTTGGAGTGAAGAGACCCAGTACTTC TRBD1 TRBV7-6 once TRBJ2-5
CASSLLGTSGYEQYF TGTGCCAGCAGTTTATTAGGGACTAGCGGCTACGAGCAGTACTTC TRBD2 TRBV27 - TRBJ2-7
CASSRLAGSTDTQYF TGTGCCAGCAGCCGGCTAGCGGGGAGCACAGATACGCAGTATTTT TRBD2 TRBV4-2 - TRBJ2-3
CASSAFDRGLQNEAFF TGTGCCAGCAGCGCCTTTGACAGGGGGCTGCAAAATGAAGCTTTCTTT TRBD1 TRBV7-8 - TRBJ1-1
CASSLDPGLAGGYEQYF TGTGCCAGCAGCTTAGACCCGGGACTAGCGGGGGGCTACGAGCAGTACTTC TRBD2 TRBV7-9 - TRBJ2-7
CASSINRGGDTEAFF TGTGCCAGCAGTATAAACAGGGGAGGCGACACTGAAGCTTTCTTT TRBD1 TRBV27 few TRBJ1-1
CASREGQGNGANVLTF TGTGCCAGCAGGGAGGGACAGGGGAATGGGGCCAACGTCCTGACTTTC TRBD1 TRBV2 - TRBJ2-6
CASSRNGQGETQYF TGCGCCAGCAGCCGAAATGGACAGGGAGAGACCCAGTACTTC TRBD1 TRBV5-1 - TRBJ2-5
CASSLLGPGTGELFF TGTGCCAGCAGCTTACTGGGCCCAGGTACCGGGGAGCTGTTTTTT - TRBV7-2 - TRBJ2-2
CASSLQGLGHLFF TGTGCCAGCAGCTTACAAGGGTTGGGGCACCTGTTTTTT - TRBV11-2 - TRBJ1-4
CASTGQGGTGELFF TGTGCCAGCACTGGTCAGGGAGGCACCGGGGAGCTGTTTTTT - TRBV6-1 - TRBJ2-2
CASTFSSGGGNEQFF TGTGCCAGCACCTTCTCTAGCGGGGGGGGCAATGAGCAGTTCTTC TRBD2 TRBV2 - TRBJ2-1
CASSQEPGGLDYGYTF TGTGCCAGCAGCCAAGAGCCGGGGGGTTTAGACTATGGCTACACCTTC - TRBV4-2 - TRBJ1-2
CASSLWSGEQYF TGTGCCAGCAGCTTGTGGAGCGGGGAGCAGTACTTC - TRBV5-6 - TRBJ2-7
CASSEVASLGEQYF TGTGCCAGCAGTGAAGTTGCGAGTCTTGGCGAGCAGTACTTC - TRBV2 - TRBJ2-7
CASSVATGRTEAFF TGTGCCAGCAGCGTAGCTACGGGGAGAACTGAAGCTTTCTTT - TRBV9 - TRBJ1-1
CASSAGGEGGNTIYF TGCGCCAGCAGCGCCGGGGGGGAAGGTGGAAACACCATATATTTT - TRBV5-1 - TRBJ1-3
CASSKTTGGPYGYTF TGTGCCAGCAGCAAAACAACAGGGGGGCCTTATGGCTACACCTTC TRBD1 TRBV7-2 - TRBJ1-2
CASSLPSFQETQYF TGCGCCAGCAGCCTTCCTAGCTTCCAAGAGACCCAGTACTTC - TRBV5-1 - TRBJ2-5
CASSPTRLLYEQYF TGTGCCAGCAGTCCGACCCGACTGCTCTACGAGCAGTACTTC - TRBV28 - TRBJ2-7
CASSLPSTSTGELFF TGTGCCAGCAGCTTACCGTCAACGAGCACCGGGGAGCTGTTTTTT - TRBV7-8 - TRBJ2-2
CASSPDPAGRITEAFF TGTGCCAGCAGTCCGGACCCCGCGGGGCGGATCACTGAAGCTTTCTTT - TRBV27 - TRBJ1-1